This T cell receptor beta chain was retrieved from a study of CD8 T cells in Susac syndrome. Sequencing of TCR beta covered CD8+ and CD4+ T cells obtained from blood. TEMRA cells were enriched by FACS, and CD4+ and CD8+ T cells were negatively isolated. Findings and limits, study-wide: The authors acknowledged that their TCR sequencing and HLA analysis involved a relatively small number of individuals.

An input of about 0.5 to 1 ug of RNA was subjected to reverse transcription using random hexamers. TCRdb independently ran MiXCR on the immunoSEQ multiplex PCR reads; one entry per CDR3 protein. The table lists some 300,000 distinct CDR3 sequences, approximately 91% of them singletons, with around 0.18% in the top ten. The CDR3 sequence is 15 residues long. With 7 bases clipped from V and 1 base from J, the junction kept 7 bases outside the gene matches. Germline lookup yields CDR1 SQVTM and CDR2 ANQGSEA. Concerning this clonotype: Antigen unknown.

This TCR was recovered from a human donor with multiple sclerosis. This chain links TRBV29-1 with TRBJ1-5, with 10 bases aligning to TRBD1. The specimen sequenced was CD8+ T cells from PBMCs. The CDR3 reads CSAGQGLGSNQPQHF. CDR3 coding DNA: TGCAGCGCGGGACAGGGGTTGGGGAGCAATCAGCCCCAGCATTTT.